The text below deals with one TCR beta chain. As processed by the authors: Reference gene primers were amplified, and this amplification served to estimate nucleated cell counts. Repertoires were generated with immunoSEQ multiplex PCR, while TCRdb's copy carries only in-frame clones and drops some. For V, J and clone size, that table is used; D and trimming come from the DNA. The sample has some 190,000 clones, around 84% seen once; the top ten hold around 5.2%. This entry is derived from a study of blood T cell repertoires in COVID-19. About the research overall: The cDNA or gDNA used as material had been derived from T cells, B-cell-depleted T cells, or PBMCs.

The CDR3 has 15 amino acids. V was pared by 4 bases and J by 1 base, with 4 bases of the junction left unmatched. Germline V CDR1 and CDR2: SGHNT, YYREEE (reference sequence). V and J are TRBV5-4 and TRBJ1-1; 10 bases are a match to TRBD1. The TCR was taken from an elderly woman with acute or convalescent COVID-19. The sample was peripheral blood. The chain's CDR3 is CASSPRTGGNTEAFF. CDR3 nucleotides: TGTGCCAGCAGCCCCCGGACAGGGGGGAACACTGAAGCTTTCTTT.